Shown below are 14 T cell receptor beta chains from a single sample sequenced in a study of liver allograft versus peripheral blood T cells. About the study: Within transplanted livers, the T cell receptor repertoires were examined and compared against the repertoires present in the peripheral blood of liver transplant recipients.

TCRdb recomputed calls from the reads with MiXCR, one row per CDR3 protein. The sample holds about 5,300 distinct CDR3 sequences, over 15% seen once. Every receptor here comes from a human patient who had a liver transplant. The T cells may partly be graft donor cells.

The chain combines TRBV9 with TRBJ2-2, with D possibly being TRBD2 (5 bases). The CDR3 length is 15 residues. Germline CDR1 and CDR2: SGDLS and YYNGEE. Between the trimmed V and J ends, which lost 2 bases and 0 bases, there was a span of 8 bases. Here the CDR3 reads CASSVYGANTGELFF. The DNA for the CDR3 is TGTGCCAGCAGCGTTTACGGGGCGAACACCGGGGAGCTGTTTTTT. The complete variable domain, with remaining parts taken from reference TRBV9 and TRBJ2-2, reads DSGVTQTPKHLITATGQRVTLRCSPRSGDLSVYWYQQSLDQGLQFLIQYYNGEERAKGNILERFSAQQFPDLHSELNLSSLELGDSALYFCASSVYGANTGELFFGEGSRLTVL.

This clonotype was observed at least ten times. The rearrangement joins TRBV18 to TRBJ2-7; TRBD2 aligns across 12 bases. This CDR3 has 17 residues. The V and J ends lost 4 bases and 2 bases, in that order; junction bases with no gene match: 9. Germline assignment: CDR1 KGHSH and CDR2 LQKENI. DNA of the CDR3: TGTGCCAGCTCACGATCAGGGACTAGCGGGTTCCCCTACGAGCAGTACTTC. Its protein product is CASSRSGTSGFPYEQYF.

Relative to its sample, this clonotype is medium-sized. The V gene is TRBV19, the J gene TRBJ2-1; 7 positions match TRBD1. Germline CDR1 is LNHDA and CDR2 is SQIVND (reference sequence). Trimming at V came to 5 bases and at J to 4 bases, leaving 8 bases not matched to a gene. The CDR3 length is 15 residues. The CDR3 reads CASSSTGMGYNEQFF. As DNA, the CDR3 is TGTGCCAGTAGTTCGACAGGGATGGGATACAATGAGCAGTTCTTC.

This clonotype is medium-sized in the sample. V and J are TRBV7-9 and TRBJ1-4, with D perhaps matching TRBD1 (6 bases). Germline lookup yields CDR1 SEHNR and CDR2 FQNEAQ (reference sequence). The V end lost 0 bases, the J end lost 4 bases, and 12 bases lay between the germline ends. This CDR3 has 16 amino acids. The DNA of the CDR3 is TGTGCCAGCAGCTTAGCTTTGGGGGGCTTTAATGAAAAACTGTTTTTT. Its protein product is CASSLALGGFNEKLFF.

This clonotype occurred many times. The chain has TRBV20-1 and TRBJ1-2; maybe TRBD1 (6 bases). Trimming left V 0 bases short and J 4 bases short, with 15 bases between. Germline CDR1 is DFQATT and CDR2 is SNEGSKA (reference sequence). This CDR3 is built from 15 residues. The CDR3 reads CSARDIGQDSYGYTF. CDR3 in DNA: TGCAGTGCTAGAGATATCGGGCAGGACAGCTATGGCTACACCTTC.

This clonotype is categorized as large (0.1 to 1%). The chain recombines TRBV29-1 with TRBJ1-2, with D uncertain. The CDR3 covers 12 residues. Germline CDR1 is SQVTM and CDR2 is ANQGSEA. Trimming pared 4 bases from V and 1 base from J, leaving 7 bases between. CDR3 protein: CSVVAVNYGYTF. CDR3 sequence (DNA): TGCAGCGTTGTTGCCGTTAACTATGGCTACACCTTC.

By share, this clonotype counts as medium-sized. The chain has TRBV6-5 and TRBJ1-2; D gene unclear. The CDR3 is made up of 15 amino acids. Trimming left V 2 bases short and J 1 base short, with 11 bases between. The germline V gene has CDR1 MNHEY and CDR2 SVGAGI. CDR3 nucleotide sequence: TGTGCCAGCAGTTACCAAGGAGGGATTAACTATGGCTACACCTTC. It encodes CASSYQGGINYGYTF.

This clonotype ranks as medium-sized. This chain joins TRBV19 and TRBJ2-7, with TRBD1 matching 8 bases. V was pared by 6 bases and J by 0 bases, with 7 bases of the junction left unmatched. This CDR3 has 15 residues. Germline loops: CDR1 LNHDA, CDR2 SQIVND (reference sequence). The CDR3 spells CASSSRGPRSYEQYF. The CDR3 nucleotides read TGTGCCAGTAGCTCCAGGGGGCCTCGCTCCTACGAGCAGTACTTC.

Relative to its sample, this clonotype is medium-sized. The chain couples TRBV7-2 to TRBJ2-1; the match to TRBD1 covers 9 bases. Germline loops: CDR1 SGHTA, CDR2 FQGNSA. V lost 1 base and J lost 6; bases outside the gene matches: 1. This CDR3 has 14 residues. CDR3 protein: CASSLGDRVNEQFF. The CDR3 DNA follows: TGTGCCAGCAGCTTAGGGGACAGGGTCAATGAGCAGTTCTTC.

This clonotype ranks as medium-sized (0.01 to 0.1%). The chain uses TRBV19 and TRBJ2-1, with 9 bases aligning to TRBD2. The CDR3 contains 16 residues. With 0 bases clipped from V and 2 bases from J, the junction kept 2 bases outside the gene matches. The germline CDR1 and CDR2 sequences are LNHDA and SQIVND (reference sequence). The CDR3 DNA follows: TGTGCCAGTAGTATAGATTCTAGCGGGGCCTACAATGAGCAGTTCTTC. This gives the protein CASSIDSSGAYNEQFF.

This clonotype was counted only a few times. The chain recombines TRBV20-1 with TRBJ2-5, with a weak D call TRBD1 (5 bases). This CDR3 is 13 amino acids long. Per the germline V gene, CDR1 is DFQATT and CDR2 is SNEGSKA (reference sequence). V lost 3 bases and J 4 bases, leaving 12 bases between the germline ends. As DNA, the CDR3 is TGCAGTGCTAGTGGAAGGGGCGCAGAGACCCAGTACTTC. This sequence encodes CSASGRGAETQYF.

This clonotype was counted ten times or more. The chain combines TRBV27 with TRBJ2-7, with 12 bases matching TRBD2. The germline gives CDR1 MNHEY, CDR2 SMNVEV (reference sequence). With V trimmed by 5 bases and J by 6 bases, 14 bases remained unmatched. The CDR3 has 17 residues. Written as DNA, the CDR3 is TGTGCCAGCAGTCTCGGACTAGCGGGATTTATAGTAGGCGAGCAGTACTTC. Translating it yields CASSLGLAGFIVGEQYF.

By share of the sample, this clonotype is medium-sized (0.01 to 0.1%). The chain combines TRBV20-1 with TRBJ2-1; D perhaps matches TRBD2 (6 bases). The germline gives CDR1 DFQATT, CDR2 SNEGSKA (reference sequence). Trimming took 1 base from V and 10 from J, leaving 11 bases between them. The CDR3 contains 12 residues. The CDR3 DNA follows: TGCAGTGCTAGAGGGGACGCGGGGGAGCAGTTCTTC. Protein: CSARGDAGEQFF.

Judged by abundance, this clonotype is medium-sized. J is TRBJ1-2 and V is TRBV5-4, with D maybe TRBD1 (6 bases). The V gene's germline CDR1 is SGHNT and CDR2 YYREEE (reference sequence). This CDR3 is 14 amino acids long. V lost 6 bases and J 12 bases, leaving 24 bases between the germline ends. CDR3 in amino acids: CASNRFGWGQGHTF. CDR3 DNA sequence: TGTGCCAGCAACCGATTCGGGTGGGGTCAGGGGCACACCTTC.